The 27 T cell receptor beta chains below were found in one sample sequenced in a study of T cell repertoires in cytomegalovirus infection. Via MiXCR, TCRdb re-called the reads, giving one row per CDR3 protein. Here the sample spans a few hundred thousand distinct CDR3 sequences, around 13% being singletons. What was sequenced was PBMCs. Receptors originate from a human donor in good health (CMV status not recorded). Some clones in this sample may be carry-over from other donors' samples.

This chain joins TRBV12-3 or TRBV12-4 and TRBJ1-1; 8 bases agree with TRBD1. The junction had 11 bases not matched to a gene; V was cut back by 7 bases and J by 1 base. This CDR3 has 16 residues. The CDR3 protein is CASTFLTGDTNTEAFF. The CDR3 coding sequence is TGTGCCAGCACCTTCTTGACAGGGGATACGAACACTGAAGCTTTCTTT.

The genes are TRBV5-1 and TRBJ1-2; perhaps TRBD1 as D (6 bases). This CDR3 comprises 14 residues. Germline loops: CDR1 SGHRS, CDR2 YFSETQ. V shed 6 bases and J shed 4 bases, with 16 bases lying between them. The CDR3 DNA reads TGCGCCAGCACCCCCGGGGGCGCAAGCTATGGCTACACCTTC. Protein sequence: CASTPGGASYGYTF.

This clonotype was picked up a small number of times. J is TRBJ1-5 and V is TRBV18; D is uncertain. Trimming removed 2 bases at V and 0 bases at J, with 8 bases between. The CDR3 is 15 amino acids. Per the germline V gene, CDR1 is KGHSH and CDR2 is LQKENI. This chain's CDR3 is CASSPGPASNQPQHF. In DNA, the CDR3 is TGTGCCAGCTCACCAGGTCCGGCTAGCAATCAGCCCCAGCATTTT.

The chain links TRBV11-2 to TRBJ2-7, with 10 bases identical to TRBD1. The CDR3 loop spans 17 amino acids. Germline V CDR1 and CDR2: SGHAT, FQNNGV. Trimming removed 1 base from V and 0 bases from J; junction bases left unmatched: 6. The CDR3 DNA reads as TGTGCCAGCAGCTTAGTTTTGGGACAGGGGAGCTCCTACGAGCAGTACTTC. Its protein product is CASSLVLGQGSSYEQYF.

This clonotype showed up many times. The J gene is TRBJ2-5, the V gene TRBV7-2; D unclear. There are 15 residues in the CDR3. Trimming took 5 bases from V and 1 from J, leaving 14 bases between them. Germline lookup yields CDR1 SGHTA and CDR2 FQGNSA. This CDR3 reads CASSPRRASQETQYF. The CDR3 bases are TGTGCCAGCAGCCCACGTAGGGCCTCCCAAGAGACCCAGTACTTC.

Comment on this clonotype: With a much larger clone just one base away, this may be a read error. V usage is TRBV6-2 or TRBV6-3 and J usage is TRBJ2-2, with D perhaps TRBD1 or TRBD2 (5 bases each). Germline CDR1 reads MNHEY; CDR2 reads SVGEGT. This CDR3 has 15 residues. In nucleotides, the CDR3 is TGTGCCAGCAGTGTCCATGGGGCCGACACCGGGGAGCTGTGTTTT. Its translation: CASSVHGADTGELCF.

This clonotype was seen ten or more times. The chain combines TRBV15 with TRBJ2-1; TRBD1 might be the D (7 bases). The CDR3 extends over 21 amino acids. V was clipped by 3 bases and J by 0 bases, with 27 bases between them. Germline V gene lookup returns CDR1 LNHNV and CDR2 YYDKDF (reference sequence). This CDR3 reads CATSRLPPAGQKSSSYNEQFF. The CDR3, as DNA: TGTGCCACCAGCAGGTTGCCTCCGGCGGGACAGAAATCCAGCTCCTACAATGAGCAGTTCTTC. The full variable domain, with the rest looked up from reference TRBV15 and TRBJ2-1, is DAMVIQNPRYQVTQFGKPVTLSCSQTLNHNVMYWYQQKSSQAPKLLFHYYDKDFNNEADTPDNFQSRRPNTSFCFLDIRSPGLGDTAMYLCATSRLPPAGQKSSSYNEQFFGPGTRLTVL.

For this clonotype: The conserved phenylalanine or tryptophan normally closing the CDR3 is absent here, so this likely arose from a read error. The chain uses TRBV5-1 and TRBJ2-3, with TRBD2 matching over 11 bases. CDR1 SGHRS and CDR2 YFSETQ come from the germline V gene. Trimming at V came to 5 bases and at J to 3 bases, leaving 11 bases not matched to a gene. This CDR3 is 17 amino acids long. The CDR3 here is CASRGSGGLAATDTQYS. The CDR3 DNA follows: TGCGCCAGCAGAGGGAGTGGGGGACTAGCGGCGACAGATACGCAGTATTCT.

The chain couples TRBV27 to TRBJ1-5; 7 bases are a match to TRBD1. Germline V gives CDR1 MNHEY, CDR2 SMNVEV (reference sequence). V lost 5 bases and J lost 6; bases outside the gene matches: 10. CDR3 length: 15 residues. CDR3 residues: CASSLSQGRGQPQHF. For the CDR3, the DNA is TGTGCCAGCAGTCTCTCACAGGGGCGCGGTCAGCCCCAGCATTTT.

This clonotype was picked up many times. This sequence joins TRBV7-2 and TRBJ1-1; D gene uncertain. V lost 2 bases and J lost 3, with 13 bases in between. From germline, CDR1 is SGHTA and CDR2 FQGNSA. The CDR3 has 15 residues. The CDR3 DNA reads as TGTGCCAGCAGCTTAATGGGGTGGGGAGACACTGAAGCTTTCTTT. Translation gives CASSLMGWGDTEAFF.

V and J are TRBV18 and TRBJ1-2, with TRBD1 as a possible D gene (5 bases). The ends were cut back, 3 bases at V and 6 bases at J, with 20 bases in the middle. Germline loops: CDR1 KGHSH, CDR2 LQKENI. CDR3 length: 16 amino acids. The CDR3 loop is CASSPDRGRSVDGYTF. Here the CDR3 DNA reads TGTGCCAGCTCACCGGATCGGGGACGGTCGGTGGATGGCTACACCTTC.

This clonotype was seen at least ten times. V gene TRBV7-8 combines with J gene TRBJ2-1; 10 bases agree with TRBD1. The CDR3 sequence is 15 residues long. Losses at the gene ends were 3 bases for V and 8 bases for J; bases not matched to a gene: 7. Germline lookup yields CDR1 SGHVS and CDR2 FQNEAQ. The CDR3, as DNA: TGTGCCAGCAGCTTCTTGGACAGGGGGAAGGATGAGCAGTTCTTC. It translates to CASSFLDRGKDEQFF.

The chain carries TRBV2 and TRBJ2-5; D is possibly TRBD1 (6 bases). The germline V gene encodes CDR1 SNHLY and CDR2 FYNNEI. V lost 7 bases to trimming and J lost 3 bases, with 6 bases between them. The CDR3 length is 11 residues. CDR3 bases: TGTGCCAGCACAGGGGAAGAGACCCAGTACTTC. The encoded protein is CASTGEETQYF. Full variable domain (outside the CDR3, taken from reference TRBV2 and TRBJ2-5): EPEVTQTPSHQVTQMGQEVILRCVPISNHLYFYWYRQILGQKVEFLVSFYNNEISEKSEIFDDQFSVERPDGSNFTLKIRSTKLEDSAMYFCASTGEETQYFGPGTRLLVL.

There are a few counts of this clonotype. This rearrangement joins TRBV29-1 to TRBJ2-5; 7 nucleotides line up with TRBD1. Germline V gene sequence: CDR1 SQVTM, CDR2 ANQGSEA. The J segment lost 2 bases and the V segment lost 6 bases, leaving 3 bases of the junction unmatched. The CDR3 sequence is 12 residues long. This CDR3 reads CSVNRGQETQYF. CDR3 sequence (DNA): TGCAGCGTAAACAGGGGACAAGAGACCCAGTACTTC.

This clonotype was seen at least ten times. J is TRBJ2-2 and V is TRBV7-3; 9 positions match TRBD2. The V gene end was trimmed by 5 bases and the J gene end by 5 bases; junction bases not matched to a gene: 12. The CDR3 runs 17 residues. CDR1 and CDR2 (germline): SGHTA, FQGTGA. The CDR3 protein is CASSDLRGGGRTGELFF. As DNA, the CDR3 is TGTGCCAGCAGCGACCTCCGCGGGGGGGGCCGGACCGGGGAGCTGTTTTTT.

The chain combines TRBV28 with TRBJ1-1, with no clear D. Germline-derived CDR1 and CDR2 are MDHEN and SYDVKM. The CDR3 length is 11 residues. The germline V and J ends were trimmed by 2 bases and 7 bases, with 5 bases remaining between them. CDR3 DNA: TGTGCCAGCAGTTTACCCAGTGAAGCTTTCTTT. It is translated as CASSLPSEAFF.

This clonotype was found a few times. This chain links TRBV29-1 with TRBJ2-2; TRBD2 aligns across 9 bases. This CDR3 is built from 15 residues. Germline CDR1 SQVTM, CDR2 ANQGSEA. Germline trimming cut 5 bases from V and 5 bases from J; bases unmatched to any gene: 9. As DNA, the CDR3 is TGCAGCGTTCGGCGGGAGGGCCGGGATACCGGGGAGCTGTTTTTT. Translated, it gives CSVRREGRDTGELFF.

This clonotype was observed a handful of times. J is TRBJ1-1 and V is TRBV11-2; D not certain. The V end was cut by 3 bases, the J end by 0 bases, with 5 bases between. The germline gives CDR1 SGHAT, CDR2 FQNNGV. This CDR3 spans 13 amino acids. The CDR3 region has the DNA TGTGCCAGCAGCTTGTGGATGAACACTGAAGCTTTCTTT. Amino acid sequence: CASSLWMNTEAFF.

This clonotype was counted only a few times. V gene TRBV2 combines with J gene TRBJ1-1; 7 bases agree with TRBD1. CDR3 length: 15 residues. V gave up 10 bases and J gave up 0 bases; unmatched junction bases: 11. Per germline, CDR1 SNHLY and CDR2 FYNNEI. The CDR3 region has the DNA TGTGCCAAAGGACAGGCCTCGGGGTTGAACACTGAAGCTTTCTTT. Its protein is CAKGQASGLNTEAFF.

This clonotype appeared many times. Written as DNA, the CDR3 is TGTGCCAGCAGTGAATCTGGGACAGGGGCTCAGCCCCAGCATTTT. This translates into CASSESGTGAQPQHF. J is TRBJ1-5 and V is TRBV25-1, with 10 bases identical to TRBD1. This CDR3 region has 15 residues. J lost 6 bases, V lost 1 base, and 3 bases had no gene match. Germline assignment: CDR1 MGHDK and CDR2 SYGVNS.

CDR3 protein: CSATRGSEQFF. In nucleotides, the CDR3 is TGCAGTGCGACCCGGGGGAGTGAGCAGTTCTTC. This sequence joins TRBV20-1 and TRBJ2-1, with D possibly being TRBD2 (6 bases). The CDR3 contains 11 residues. V was pared by 6 bases and J by 9 bases, with 12 bases between. The V gene's germline CDR1 is DFQATT and CDR2 SNEGSKA (reference sequence).

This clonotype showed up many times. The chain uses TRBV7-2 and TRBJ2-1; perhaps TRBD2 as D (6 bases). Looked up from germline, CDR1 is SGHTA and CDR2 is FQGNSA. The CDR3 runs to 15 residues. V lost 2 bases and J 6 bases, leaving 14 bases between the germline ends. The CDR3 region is CASSLQGTAINEQFF. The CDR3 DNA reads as TGTGCCAGCAGCTTACAAGGGACTGCGATCAATGAGCAGTTCTTC.

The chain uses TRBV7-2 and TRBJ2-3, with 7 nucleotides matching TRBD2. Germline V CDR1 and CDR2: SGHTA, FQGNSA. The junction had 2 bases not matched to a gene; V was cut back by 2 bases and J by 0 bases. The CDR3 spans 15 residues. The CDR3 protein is CASSLSGTSTDTQYF. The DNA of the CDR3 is TGTGCCAGCAGCTTAAGCGGGACTAGCACAGATACGCAGTATTTT.

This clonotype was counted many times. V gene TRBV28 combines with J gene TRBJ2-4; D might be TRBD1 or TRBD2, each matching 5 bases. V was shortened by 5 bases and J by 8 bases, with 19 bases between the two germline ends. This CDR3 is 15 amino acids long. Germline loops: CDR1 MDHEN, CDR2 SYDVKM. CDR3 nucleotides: TGTGCCAGCAGTATCACCTTCGGGACGAAAGACATTCAGTACTTC. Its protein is CASSITFGTKDIQYF. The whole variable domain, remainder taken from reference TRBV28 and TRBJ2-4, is DVKVTQSSRYLVKRTGEKVFLECVQDMDHENMFWYRQDPGLGLRLIYFSYDVKMKEKGDIPEGYSVSREKKERFSLILESASTNQTSMYLCASSITFGTKDIQYFGAGTRLSVL.

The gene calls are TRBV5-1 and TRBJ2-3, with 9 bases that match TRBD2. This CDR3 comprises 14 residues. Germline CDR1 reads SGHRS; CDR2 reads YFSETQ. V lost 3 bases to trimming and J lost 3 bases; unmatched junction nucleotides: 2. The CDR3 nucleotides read TGCGCCAGCAGCTCCGGACTAGCGACAGATACGCAGTATTTT. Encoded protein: CASSSGLATDTQYF.

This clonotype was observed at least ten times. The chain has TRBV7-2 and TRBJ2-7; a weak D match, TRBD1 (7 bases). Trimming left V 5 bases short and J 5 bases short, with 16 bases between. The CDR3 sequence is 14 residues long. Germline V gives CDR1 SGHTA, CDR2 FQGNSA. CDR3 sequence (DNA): TGTGCCAGCAGCCCCGACAGGGAGGAGGACGAGCAGTACTTC. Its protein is CASSPDREEDEQYF.

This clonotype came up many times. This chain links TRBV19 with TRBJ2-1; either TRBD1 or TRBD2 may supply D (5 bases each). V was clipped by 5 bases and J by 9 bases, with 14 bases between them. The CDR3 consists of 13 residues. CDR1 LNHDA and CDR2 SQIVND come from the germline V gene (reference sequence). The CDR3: CASSPGTSSEQFF. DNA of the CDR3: TGTGCCAGTAGTCCCGGGACCTCCAGTGAGCAGTTCTTC.